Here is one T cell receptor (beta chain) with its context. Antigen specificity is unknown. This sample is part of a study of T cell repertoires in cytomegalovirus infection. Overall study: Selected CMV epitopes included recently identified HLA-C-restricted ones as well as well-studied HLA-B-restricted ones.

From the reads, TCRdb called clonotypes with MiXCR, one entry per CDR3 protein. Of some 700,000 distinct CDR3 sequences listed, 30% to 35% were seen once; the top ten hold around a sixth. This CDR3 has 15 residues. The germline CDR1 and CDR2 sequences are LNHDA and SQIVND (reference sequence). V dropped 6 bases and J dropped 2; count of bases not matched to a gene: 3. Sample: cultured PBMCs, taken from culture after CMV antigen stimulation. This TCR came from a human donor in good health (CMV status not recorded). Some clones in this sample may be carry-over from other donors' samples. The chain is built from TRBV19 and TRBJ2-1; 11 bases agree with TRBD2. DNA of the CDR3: TGTGCCAGTAGAAAGACTAGCGGGGCCTACAATGAGCAGTTCTTC. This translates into CASRKTSGAYNEQFF.